The clone carrying this T cell receptor beta chain is called medium-sized (0.01 to 0.1%) based on its frequency. Its antigen is as yet unknown. Some 38,000 genome equivalents of blood DNA were amplified for TRB. The data stem from a study of T cell clusters in autoimmune cytopenias. Study background: Per sample, median TRB depth was about 51,000 reads, yielding a median approximately 2,400 distinct clonotypes. Study outcomes and limitations: TRB repertoire shifts in secondary cytopenia and chronic lymphocytic leukemia mostly reflected lymphoma, not autoimmunity.

Multiplex touch-down PCR amplified TRB using TRB-A and TRB-B pools in one tube. TCRdb processed the multiplex PCR reads again and assigns one entry to each CDR3 protein, with no DNA. The table for this sample gives 3,500 to 4,500 distinct CDR3 sequences. In germline, CDR1 is LNHDA, CDR2 SQIVND (reference sequence). There are 15 residues in the CDR3. The sample also formed part of further work on T cell repertoires in aging, cancer and after chemotherapy. This second study says: Median generation probability rose over the chemotherapy interval in each cancer cohort, suggesting rebound thymic output.

Sequencing was done on a sample of peripheral blood. The receptor comes from a human donor in good health. The rearrangement links TRBV19 to TRBJ1-2; TCRdb's assignment of TRBD1 cannot be checked, as there is no DNA. CDR3 amino acids: CASSIPGQGAGGYTF.